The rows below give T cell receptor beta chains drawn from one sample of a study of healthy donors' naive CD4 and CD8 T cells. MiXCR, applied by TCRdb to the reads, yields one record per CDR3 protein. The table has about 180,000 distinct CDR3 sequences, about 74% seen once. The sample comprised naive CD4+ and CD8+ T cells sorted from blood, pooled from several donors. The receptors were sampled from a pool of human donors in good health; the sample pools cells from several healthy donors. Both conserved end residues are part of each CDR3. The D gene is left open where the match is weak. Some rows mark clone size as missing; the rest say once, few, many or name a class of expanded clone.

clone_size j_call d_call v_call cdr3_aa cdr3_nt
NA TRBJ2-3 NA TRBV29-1 CSVSGTDTQYF TGCAGCGTCTCGGGCACAGATACGCAGTATTTT
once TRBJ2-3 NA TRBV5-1 CASSRSGPAGDTQYF TGCGCCAGCAGCCGTTCGGGACCCGCTGGAGATACGCAGTATTTT
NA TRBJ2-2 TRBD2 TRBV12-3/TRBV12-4 CAIPTSGGSDGKLFF TGTGCCATTCCCACTAGCGGGGGATCGGACGGGAAGCTGTTTTTT
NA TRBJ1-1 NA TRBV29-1 CSVVHGGTIGKSTEAFF TGCAGCGTTGTGCACGGGGGTACTATCGGGAAGAGCACTGAAGCTTTCTTT
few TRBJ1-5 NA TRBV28 CASSLIHDSNQPQHF TGTGCCAGCAGTTTAATACATGATAGCAATCAGCCCCAGCATTTT
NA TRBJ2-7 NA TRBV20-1 CSARGKGDTYEQYF TGCAGTGCTAGAGGAAAGGGTGACACCTACGAGCAGTACTTC
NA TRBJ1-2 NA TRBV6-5 CASSPSETGSSNYGYTF TGTGCCAGCAGCCCCTCCGAGACAGGATCCTCTAACTATGGCTACACCTTC
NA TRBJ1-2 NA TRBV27 CASSRGGPGPNYGYTF TGTGCCAGCAGTAGAGGGGGTCCGGGACCGAACTATGGCTACACCTTC
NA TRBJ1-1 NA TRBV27 CASTLTGSNTEAFF TGTGCCAGCACCCTGACGGGTTCGAACACTGAAGCTTTCTTT
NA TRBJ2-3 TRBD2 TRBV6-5 CASSYPKRTSGDTDTQYF TGTGCCAGCAGTTACCCTAAACGGACTAGCGGGGACACAGATACGCAGTATTTT
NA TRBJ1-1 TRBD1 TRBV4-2 CASSQVPRTGWPEAFF TGTGCCAGCAGCCAAGTGCCCCGGACAGGGTGGCCCGAAGCTTTCTTT
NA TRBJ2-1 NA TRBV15 CATSRNSQGKHEQFF TGTGCCACCAGCAGAAATAGCCAAGGGAAGCATGAGCAGTTCTTC
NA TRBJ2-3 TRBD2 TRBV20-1 CSARWAGGTDTQYF TGCAGTGCTAGATGGGCGGGGGGCACAGATACGCAGTATTTT
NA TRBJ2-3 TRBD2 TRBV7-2 CASSFRRSSGRDTQYF TGTGCCAGCAGCTTTCGAAGGTCTAGCGGGAGAGATACGCAGTATTTT
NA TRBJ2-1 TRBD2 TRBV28 CASSLIRRSGRLNSYNEQFF TGTGCCAGCAGTTTAATTAGGAGGAGCGGGAGGTTGAACTCCTACAATGAGCAGTTCTTC
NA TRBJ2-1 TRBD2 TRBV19 CASAVILAGGGEQFF TGTGCCAGTGCGGTGATACTAGCGGGAGGGGGAGAGCAGTTCTTC
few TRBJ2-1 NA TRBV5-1 CASSRSSYNEQFF TGCGCCAGCAGTAGAAGCTCCTACAATGAGCAGTTCTTC
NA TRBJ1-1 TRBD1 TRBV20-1 CSAPGVTGGTNTEAFF TGCAGTGCCCCGGGGGTAACAGGGGGCACGAACACTGAAGCTTTCTTT
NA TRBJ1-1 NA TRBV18 CASTKLEHTEAFF TGTGCCAGCACTAAATTGGAACACACTGAAGCTTTCTTT
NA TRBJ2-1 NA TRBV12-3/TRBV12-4 CASSSLNRGGGEQFF TGTGCCAGCAGTTCATTAAACAGGGGAGGAGGCGAGCAGTTCTTC
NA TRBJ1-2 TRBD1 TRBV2 CAKSRKGARGLGYTF TGTGCCAAATCCCGAAAGGGGGCCCGAGGGCTTGGCTACACCTTC
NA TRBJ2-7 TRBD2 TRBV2 CASSEPLAGVYEQYF TGTGCCAGCAGTGAACCGCTAGCGGGAGTTTACGAGCAGTACTTC
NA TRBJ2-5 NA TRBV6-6 CASSRTAAQETQYF TGTGCCAGCAGTCGGACAGCTGCTCAAGAGACCCAGTACTTC
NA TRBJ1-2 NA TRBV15 CATSKSDQFDYGYTF TGTGCCACCAGCAAGTCAGACCAATTTGACTATGGCTACACCTTC
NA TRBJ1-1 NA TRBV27 CASSSQRRSNTEAFF TGTGCCAGCAGTTCCCAGCGTCGTTCGAACACTGAAGCTTTCTTT
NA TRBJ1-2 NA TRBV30 CAWSGSSGGYTF TGTGCCTGGAGTGGGTCCTCAGGGGGCTACACCTTC
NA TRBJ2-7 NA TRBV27 CASSLMTAPYEQYF TGTGCCAGCAGTTTGATGACTGCACCCTACGAGCAGTACTTC
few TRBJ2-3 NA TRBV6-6 CASSQGGDTQYF TGTGCCAGCAGCCAAGGCGGCGATACGCAGTATTTT
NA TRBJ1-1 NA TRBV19 CASSIGRMAAFF TGTGCCAGTAGTATCGGTCGCATGGCGGCTTTCTTT
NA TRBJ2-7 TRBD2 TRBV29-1 CSVRGAGVGYEQYF TGCAGCGTAAGAGGGGCGGGAGTGGGGTACGAGCAGTACTTC
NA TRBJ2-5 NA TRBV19 CASSINAGSGETQYF TGTGCCAGTAGTATAAATGCCGGGAGTGGAGAGACCCAGTACTTC
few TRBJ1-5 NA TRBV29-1 CSAANRDDQPQHF TGCAGCGCTGCGAACAGGGATGATCAGCCCCAGCATTTT
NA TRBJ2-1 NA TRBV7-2 CASSFEVSSYNEQFF TGTGCCAGCAGCTTCGAAGTGAGCTCCTACAATGAGCAGTTCTTC
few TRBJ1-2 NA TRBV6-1 CASSEVGIYGYTF TGTGCCAGCAGTGAGGTCGGGATCTATGGCTACACCTTC
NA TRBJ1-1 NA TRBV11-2 CASSAQRNTEAFF TGTGCCAGCAGCGCACAGAGGAACACTGAAGCTTTCTTT
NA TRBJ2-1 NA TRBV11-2 CASSLEGAYNEQFF TGTGCCAGCAGCTTAGAAGGAGCTTACAATGAGCAGTTCTTC
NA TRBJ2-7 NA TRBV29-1 CSVEATSYEQYF TGCAGCGTTGAAGCAACCTCCTACGAGCAGTACTTC
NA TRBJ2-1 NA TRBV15 CATSAGTQTYNEQFF TGTGCCACCAGCGCGGGGACTCAGACCTACAATGAGCAGTTCTTC
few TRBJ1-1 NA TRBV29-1 CSVGQVNTEAFF TGCAGCGTTGGGCAGGTGAACACTGAAGCTTTCTTT
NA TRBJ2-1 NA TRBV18 CASSLSSVGAYNEQFF TGTGCCAGCTCACTGAGCTCGGTTGGCGCCTACAATGAGCAGTTCTTC
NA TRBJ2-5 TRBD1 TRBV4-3 CASSHRTGSDETQYF TGCGCCAGCAGCCACCGGACAGGGTCGGATGAGACCCAGTACTTC
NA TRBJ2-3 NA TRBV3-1 CASSPLLGVDTQYF TGTGCCAGCAGCCCCCTCCTTGGGGTAGATACGCAGTATTTT
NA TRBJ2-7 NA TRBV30 CAWSVTYFGAEQYF TGTGCCTGGAGTGTTACGTACTTCGGGGCCGAGCAGTACTTC
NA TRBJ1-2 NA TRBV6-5 CASSYSSSPNYGYTF TGTGCCAGCAGTTACTCGAGTAGCCCTAACTATGGCTACACCTTC
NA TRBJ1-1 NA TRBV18 CASSLWTEDTEAFF TGTGCCAGCTCACTTTGGACGGAAGACACTGAAGCTTTCTTT
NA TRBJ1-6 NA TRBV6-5 CASSQTPAAANSANYNSPLHF TGTGCCAGCAGCCAGACCCCGGCGGCAGCGAACTCCGCCAATTATAATTCACCCCTCCACTTT
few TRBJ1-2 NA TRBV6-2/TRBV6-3 CASSTVPGGYGYTF TGTGCCAGCAGCACGGTCCCAGGTGGCTATGGCTACACCTTC
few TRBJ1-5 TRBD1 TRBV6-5 CASSPDRASNQPQHF TGTGCCAGCAGCCCCGACAGGGCCAGCAATCAGCCCCAGCATTTT
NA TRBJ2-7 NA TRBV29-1 CSVGLVYEQYF TGCAGCGTTGGACTAGTCTACGAGCAGTACTTC